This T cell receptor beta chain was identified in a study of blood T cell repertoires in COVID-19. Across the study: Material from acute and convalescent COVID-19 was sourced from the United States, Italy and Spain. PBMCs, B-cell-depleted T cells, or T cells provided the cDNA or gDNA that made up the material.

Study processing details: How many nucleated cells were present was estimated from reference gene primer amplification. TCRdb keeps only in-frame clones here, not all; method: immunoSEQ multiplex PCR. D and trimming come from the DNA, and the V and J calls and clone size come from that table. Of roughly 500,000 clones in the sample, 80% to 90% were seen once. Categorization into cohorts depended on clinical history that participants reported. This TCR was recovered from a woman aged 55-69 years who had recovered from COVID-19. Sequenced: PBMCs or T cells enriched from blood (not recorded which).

The CDR3 is CASSYAAGGFNEQFF. For the CDR3, the DNA is TGTGCCAGCAGTTACGCGGCGGGGGGATTCAATGAGCAGTTCTTC. This chain uses TRBV7-2 with TRBJ2-1, with 8 bases aligning to TRBD2. The CDR3 is made up of 15 amino acids. Germline V CDR1 and CDR2: SGHTA, FQGNSA. V was clipped by 6 bases and J by 6 bases; unmatched bases: 10.